The T cell receptor beta chain described here comes from a study of T-cell reconstitution after alpha-beta-depleted transplantation in children. Study-wide results and limits: The study traced high day-60 TCRbeta diversity in some patients to surviving recipient T cells and thymic progenitors. Among T cells one year after transplant, newly produced cells accounted for most counts and diversity. By about two months after transplant, alpha-beta T cells reportedly arose from several hundred graft clones that had expanded.

With respect to this clonotype: Its antigen is still unknown.

Unique molecular identifiers were used to barcode this TCRbeta library. TCRdb itself ran the PCR reads through MiXCR, one entry per CDR3 protein. This sample has around 450,000 distinct CDR3 sequences, with under 20% found just once. This CDR3 comprises 14 residues. V dropped 6 bases and J dropped 4; count of bases not matched to a gene: 7. This specimen consisted of PBMCs, mostly from graft donor cells, obtained 360 days after TCRalphabeta/CD19-depleted stem cell transplant. The source of this sequence is a boy younger than two who had a stem cell transplant for Wiskott-Aldrich syndrome, so the T cells may come from the graft donor. V and J are TRBV12-3 or TRBV12-4 and TRBJ2-3, with TRBD2 matching over 7 bases. As DNA, the CDR3 is TGTGCCAGCAGCCCCTGGGGGGGTTCAGATACGCAGTATTTT. This translates into CASSPWGGSDTQYF.